The T cell receptor beta chain described here comes from a study of Ad26.COV2.S vaccination and SARS-CoV-2 variants. Study-level background: The authors gave Ad26.COV2.S intramuscularly, either once or twice 56 days apart.

CDR1 is LGHNA and CDR2 is YSLEER in the germline V gene. Trimming took off 0 bases at V and 4 bases at J, with 9 bases between the two ends. There are 14 residues in the CDR3. Stated treatment: over 15 received Ad26.COV2.S at low or high dose, single or two shots; roughly five received placebo; per-sample allocation not given. On day 63 after the first injection, vaccine and placebo recipients gave samples. A Boston donor was an adult aged 18-55 years. Study-level findings and limits: Spike-specific TCR breadth in vaccine recipients exceeded that seen in placebo recipients.

Assay used: immunoSEQ multiplex PCR; TCRdb lists only in-frame clones, some missing. The sample has 380,000 or so clones, roughly four fifths seen once; the top ten hold nearly 7.5%. Of note for this clone: What it recognizes is unknown.

The input for sequencing was peripheral blood, taken in a trial of Ad26.COV2.S vaccine versus placebo. The genes are TRBV4-3 and TRBJ1-2; the D is unclear. This receptor was obtained from a person between 18 and 59 years old who received the Ad26.COV2.S COVID-19 vaccine or a placebo. This chain's CDR3 is CASSQDRQIYGYTF. CDR3 coding DNA: TGCGCCAGCAGCCAAGATAGGCAGATCTATGGCTACACCTTC.